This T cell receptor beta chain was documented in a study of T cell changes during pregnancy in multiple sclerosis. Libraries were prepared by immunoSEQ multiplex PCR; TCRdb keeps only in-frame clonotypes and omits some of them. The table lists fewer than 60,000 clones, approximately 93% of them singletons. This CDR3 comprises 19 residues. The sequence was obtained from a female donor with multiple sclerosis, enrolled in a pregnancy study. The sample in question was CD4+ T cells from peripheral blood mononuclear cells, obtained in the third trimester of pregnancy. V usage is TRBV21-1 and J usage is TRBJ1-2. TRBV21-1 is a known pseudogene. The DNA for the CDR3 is TGTGCCAGCAGCAAAGAAAATGGGGAGGGGGGTGTCGAAGACTATGGCTACACCTTC. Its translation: CASSKENGEGGVEDYGYTF.